Each of the 6 T cell receptor beta chains below was sequenced from the same sample in a study of identical twins. TCRdb passed the 5' RACE reads through MiXCR, listing each CDR3 protein once. The sample records 400,000 to 600,000 distinct CDR3 sequences, approximately 20% being singletons. Another study also made use of these data, one on yellow fever vaccine responses in identical twins.

Source material: CD4+ T cells sorted from blood. The receptors originated from a woman aged 18-29 years in good health.

This sequence joins TRBV10-2 and TRBJ2-7; TRBD1 matches 8 bases. After removal of 5 bases from V and 1 base from J, the junction contained 7 bases not matched to a gene. The CDR3 sequence is 15 residues long. Germline V gene lookup returns CDR1 WSHSY and CDR2 SAAADI. In DNA, the CDR3 is TGCGCCAGCAGTTTTCAGGGGGCGCTATCCTACGAGCAGTACGTC. Translated: CASSFQGALSYEQYV.

The sample holds a few counts of this clonotype. The chain recombines TRBV7-2 with TRBJ2-3; no firm D call. The germline V gene encodes CDR1 SGHTA and CDR2 FQGNSA. The CDR3 spans 16 residues. V lost 5 bases and J 1 base, leaving 16 bases between the germline ends. CDR3 in amino acids: CASSHSRATRTDTQYF. The CDR3 DNA sequence: TGTGCCAGCAGCCACAGTCGGGCTACCCGCACAGATACGCAGTATTTT. Drawing the rest from reference TRBV7-2 and TRBJ2-3, the complete variable domain is GAGVSQSPSNKVTEKGKDVELRCDPISGHTALYWYRQSLGQGLEFLIYFQGNSAPDKSGLPSDRFSAERTGGSVSTLTIQRTQQEDSAVYLCASSHSRATRTDTQYFGPGTRLTVL.

This clonotype was detected only a few times. A read error may produce the germline difference seen at one junction end. The rearrangement joins TRBV6-1 to TRBJ2-1; 9 bases agree with TRBD1. There are 15 residues in the CDR3. Germline values: CDR1 MNHNS, CDR2 SASEGT. The DNA of the CDR3 is TGTGCCAGCAGAGAAGGACAGGGGTCCGACAATGAGCAGTTCTTC. Protein: CASREGQGSDNEQFF.

In this sample, this clonotype turned up a few times. As DNA, the CDR3 is TGTGCCAGCAGTATCGGGAGCGGGCGAACCTACAATGAGCAGTTCTTC. Its protein is CASSIGSGRTYNEQFF. The rearrangement joins TRBV6-1 to TRBJ2-1; tentatively, D is TRBD2 (6 bases). There are 16 residues in the CDR3. Germline-derived CDR1 and CDR2 are MNHNS and SASEGT. V was trimmed by 5 bases and J by 2 bases, leaving 16 bases between them.

In nucleotides, the CDR3 is TGTGCCAGCAGTTTGAAGGACAGAATCCTCGGGGAGCTGTTTTTT. Its translation: CASSLKDRILGELFF. The V and J genes are TRBV28 and TRBJ2-2, with a possible D match to TRBD1 (6 bases). V lost 3 bases and J lost 7, with 15 bases in between. CDR3 length: 15 residues. Germline CDR1 MDHEN, CDR2 SYDVKM.

This clonotype was counted between two and nine times. CDR3 nucleotide sequence: TGTGCCAGCGCTGGGGAGTTCTATGGCTACACCTTC. It encodes CASAGEFYGYTF. V gene TRBV12-3 or TRBV12-4 combines with J gene TRBJ1-2; D gene ambiguous. Trimming took 8 bases from V and 4 from J, leaving 11 bases between them. The CDR3 loop spans 12 amino acids.